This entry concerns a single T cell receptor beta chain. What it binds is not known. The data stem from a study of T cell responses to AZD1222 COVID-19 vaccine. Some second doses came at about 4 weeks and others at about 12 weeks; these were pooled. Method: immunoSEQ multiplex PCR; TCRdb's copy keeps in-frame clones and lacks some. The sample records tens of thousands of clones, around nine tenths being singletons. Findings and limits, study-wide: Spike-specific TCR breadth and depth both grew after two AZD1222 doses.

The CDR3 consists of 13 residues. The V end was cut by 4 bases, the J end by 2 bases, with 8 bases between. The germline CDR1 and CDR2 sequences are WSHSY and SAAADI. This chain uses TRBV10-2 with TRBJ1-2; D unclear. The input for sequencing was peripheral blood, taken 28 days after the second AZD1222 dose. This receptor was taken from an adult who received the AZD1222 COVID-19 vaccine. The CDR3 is CASSGAGNYGYTF. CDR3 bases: TGCGCCAGCAGTGGGGCGGGGAACTATGGCTACACCTTC.